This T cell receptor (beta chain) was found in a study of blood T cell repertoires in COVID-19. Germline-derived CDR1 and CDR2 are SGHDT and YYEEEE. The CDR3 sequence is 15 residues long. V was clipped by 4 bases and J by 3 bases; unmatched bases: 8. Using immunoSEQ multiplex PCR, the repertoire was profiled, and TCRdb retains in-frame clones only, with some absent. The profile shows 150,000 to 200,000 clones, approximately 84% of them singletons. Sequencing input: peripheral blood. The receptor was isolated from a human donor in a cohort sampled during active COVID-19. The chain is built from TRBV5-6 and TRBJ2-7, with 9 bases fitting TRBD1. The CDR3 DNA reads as TGTGCCAGCAGCCTAGGACAGGGGATGGTCTACGAGCAGTACTTC. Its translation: CASSLGQGMVYEQYF.